Listed below are T cell receptor beta chains from one sample, sequenced in a study of T cell repertoires in cytomegalovirus infection. TCRdb redid the calling of the reads with MiXCR, one entry per CDR3 protein. The sample consists of about 330,000 distinct CDR3 sequences, more than 8% of them appearing once. The sequenced sample was PBMCs. The receptors were gathered from a human donor in good health (CMV status not recorded). Some clones in this sample may be carry-over from other donors' samples. Each CDR3 is given without its conserved first and last residue. Only some rows state a clone size, as once, few, many or a class for expanded clones.

CDR3 protein: ASSFIGGDTEAF
V gene: TRBV7-2
clone size: few

CDR3 protein: ASRVEQGASQPQH
V gene: TRBV12-3/TRBV12-4
clone size: many

CDR3 protein: ASLNGQRSYEQY
V gene: TRBV12-3/TRBV12-4
clone size: NA

CDR3 protein: ASSKDSPFYGYT
V gene: TRBV6-2/TRBV6-3
clone size: few

CDR3 protein: ASSPWTGGWYEQY
V gene: TRBV3-1
clone size: few

CDR3 protein: ASSTATNEKLF
V gene: TRBV27
clone size: NA

CDR3 protein: ASRQQGRAGNTIY
V gene: TRBV6-6
clone size: NA

CDR3 protein: ASSPSELETQY
V gene: TRBV7-2
clone size: many

CDR3 protein: ASKLLVGAGGTGELF
V gene: TRBV19
clone size: many

CDR3 protein: ASSLELWAEAF
V gene: TRBV7-6
clone size: few

CDR3 protein: ATSNPGGEPDTQY
V gene: TRBV15
clone size: few

CDR3 protein: ASRQGGGELF
V gene: TRBV27
clone size: few

CDR3 protein: ASSQWDLNYGYT
V gene: TRBV7-4
clone size: NA

CDR3 protein: ASSSTGFSYNEQF
V gene: TRBV19
clone size: NA

CDR3 protein: ASSRTQGWDYGYT
V gene: TRBV6-1
clone size: many

CDR3 protein: ASSPGGVQNQPQH
V gene: TRBV7-2
clone size: many

CDR3 protein: ASSSTGGRAEAF
V gene: TRBV7-2
clone size: many

CDR3 protein: ASSFVGRALAEAF
V gene: TRBV7-2
clone size: many

CDR3 protein: ATSGLDIGREYNEQF
V gene: TRBV24-1
clone size: NA

CDR3 protein: VSSFPPRQY
V gene: TRBV27
clone size: NA

CDR3 protein: ASSLEGRGRNYGYT
V gene: TRBV7-9
clone size: many

CDR3 protein: ASTGGSYEQY
V gene: TRBV2
clone size: few

CDR3 protein: ASSLKAGHGYT
V gene: TRBV7-2
clone size: many

CDR3 protein: ASSLGGQTQY
V gene: TRBV5-8
clone size: few

CDR3 protein: ASSIPGGMQPQH
V gene: TRBV19
clone size: few

CDR3 protein: ASSPWTSGSGSDTQY
V gene: TRBV7-9
clone size: many

CDR3 protein: ASSPTGGAGNQPQH
V gene: TRBV28
clone size: NA

CDR3 protein: SARTTSGGTNTEAF
V gene: TRBV20-1
clone size: NA

CDR3 protein: ASSTHSGTGEAF
V gene: TRBV19
clone size: NA

CDR3 protein: ASSLEGQGIAGELF
V gene: TRBV28
clone size: few

CDR3 protein: ASSVGRTYEQY
V gene: TRBV19
clone size: many